This T cell receptor (beta chain) appears in the sequencing data of a study of T cell repertoires and HLA-DP antigens. Turning to the study itself: Sorted CD137+CD4+ samples averaged about 210 ng DNA; pre-culture CD4+ samples, approximately 1,100 ng.

Of note for this clone: Its target is unknown.

TCRdb keeps only in-frame clones here, not all; method: immunoSEQ multiplex PCR. The sample carries some 89,000 clones, approximately 89% recorded once. Germline-derived CDR1 and CDR2 are SGHTA and FQGTGA. There are 17 residues in the CDR3. The V end lost 5 bases, the J end lost 1 base, and 19 bases lay between the germline ends. Findings of the study overall: Responder cells were total CD4+ cells with a HeLa antigen-presenting system. No separate analysis of naive versus memory CD4+ cells was done.

The gene calls are TRBV7-3 and TRBJ2-3; D not certain. The clonotype was recovered from a middle-aged man in good health and CMV-seronegative. Sequenced sample: CD4+ T cells from PBMCs. DNA of the CDR3: TGTGCCAGCAGCGTTATTGGGCAGGCTATGGGCACAGATACGCAGTATTTT. It translates to CASSVIGQAMGTDTQYF.